The rows below give T cell receptor beta chains drawn from one sample of a study of pediatric ulcerative colitis. The repertoire was sequenced with immunoSEQ multiplex PCR; TCRdb's copy has only in-frame clones and lacks some. The data show roughly 60,000 clones, around 86% seen once. The sample comprised blood. The receptors derive from a boy aged 5 to 17 who was a control in a study of pediatric ulcerative colitis. The CDR3 runs from the conserved cysteine through the conserved F or W. D genes are given only for firm matches. The size of a clone is reported for some rows only, either as once, few or many, or as a class for expanded clones.

V: TRBV19
size: -
D: -
J: TRBJ1-1
DNA: TGTGCCAGTAGTTTATCAATGAACACTGAAGCTTTCTTT
CDR3: CASSLSMNTEAFF

V: TRBV28
size: -
D: -
J: TRBJ1-1
DNA: TGTGCCAGCGATGACAGGAACACTGAAGCTTTCTTT
CDR3: CASDDRNTEAFF

V: TRBV27
size: -
D: -
J: TRBJ1-1
DNA: TGTGCCAGCAGCCGCAGGGTCGCCACTGAAGCTTTCTTT
CDR3: CASSRRVATEAFF

V: TRBV4-1
size: once
D: -
J: TRBJ2-3
DNA: TGCGCCAGCAGCCAAACAGGGCTTGGGACAGATACGCAGTATTTT
CDR3: CASSQTGLGTDTQYF

V: TRBV13
size: -
D: -
J: TRBJ1-3
DNA: TGTGCCAGCAGCCCCTCCGGATGGGGGAGCTCTGGAAACACCATATATTTT
CDR3: CASSPSGWGSSGNTIYF

V: TRBV7-3
size: once
D: -
J: TRBJ2-1
DNA: TGTGCCAGCGCCAAGACGGGGTACTACAATGAGCAGTTCTTC
CDR3: CASAKTGYYNEQFF

V: TRBV19
size: -
D: -
J: TRBJ1-1
DNA: TGTGCCAGTAGCCATGGGGGTTCAGGTGAAGCTTTCTTT
CDR3: CASSHGGSGEAFF

V: TRBV9
size: -
D: -
J: TRBJ2-5
DNA: TGTGCCAGCAGCCCTCAGACCTTGGAGACCCAGTACTTC
CDR3: CASSPQTLETQYF

V: TRBV7-8
size: -
D: -
J: TRBJ1-6
DNA: TGTGCCAGCAGCGAAGGGAATTCACCCCTCCACTTT
CDR3: CASSEGNSPLHF

V: TRBV25-1
size: -
D: -
J: TRBJ1-5
DNA: TGTGCCAGCAGTGAATCGGCAGCTCAAGGGGGTCAGCCCCAGCATTTT
CDR3: CASSESAAQGGQPQHF

V: TRBV19
size: -
D: -
J: TRBJ2-4
DNA: TGTGCCAGTAGTACTACAATACTAGCCAAAAACATTCAGTACTTC
CDR3: CASSTTILAKNIQYF

V: TRBV19
size: -
D: -
J: TRBJ2-3
DNA: TGTGCCAGTAGTTACTCAGGGACATCCCTGGCAGATACGCAGTATTTT
CDR3: CASSYSGTSLADTQYF

V: TRBV14
size: -
D: -
J: TRBJ1-1
DNA: TGTGCCAGCAGCCAAACAGGTTACGGCTTGAACACTGAAGCTTTCTTT
CDR3: CASSQTGYGLNTEAFF

V: TRBV5-1
size: -
D: -
J: TRBJ2-2
DNA: TGCGCCAGCAGCCCCGGCGACACCGGGGAGCTGTTTTTT
CDR3: CASSPGDTGELFF